The 6 T cell receptor beta chains reported below all come from one sample, sequenced in a study of PD-1 blockade in mismatch repair-deficient tumors. Profiled with immunoSEQ multiplex PCR; TCRdb holds only in-frame clones, not every one. Of about 120,000 clones listed, over 60% are singletons. Sequenced material: peripheral blood, taken approximately 64 weeks after starting pembrolizumab. These receptors were collected from an adult with mismatch repair-deficient cancer.

The rearrangement uses TRBV11-3 and TRBJ2-2; the match to TRBD1 covers 12 bases. There are 18 residues in the CDR3. The V gene end was trimmed by 3 bases and the J gene end by 7 bases; junction bases not matched to a gene: 12. Per germline, CDR1 SGHNT and CDR2 YENEEA. The CDR3 sequence is CASSFADAGQGADGELFF. CDR3 sequence (DNA): TGTGCCAGCAGCTTTGCAGATGCGGGACAGGGGGCCGACGGGGAGCTGTTTTTT.

This clone was picked up a small number of times. The chain combines TRBV6-6 with TRBJ1-1; D is unresolved. CDR1 and CDR2 (germline): MNHNY, SVGAGI (reference sequence). CDR3 size: 11 residues. V dropped 6 bases and J dropped 1 base, with 3 bases sitting between them. CDR3 nucleotide sequence: TGTGCCAGCAGGGGGAACACTGAAGCTTTCTTT. This gives the protein CASRGNTEAFF.

This clone was counted a single time. The rearrangement joins TRBV5-1 to TRBJ2-3, with a possible D match to TRBD2 (5 bases). CDR3 length: 15 residues. V was trimmed by 2 bases and J by 4 bases, leaving 14 bases between them. Germline CDR1 SGHRS, CDR2 YFSETQ. The CDR3, as DNA: TGCGCCAGCAGCTTAAGCGGAAACAAGGCAGATACGCAGTATTTT. Translating gives CASSLSGNKADTQYF.

This chain links TRBV5-5 with TRBJ1-2; unclear D gene. CDR3 size: 12 residues. V lost 3 bases to trimming and J lost 5 bases, with 8 bases between them. Germline V CDR1 and CDR2: SGHKS, YYEKEE (reference sequence). The CDR3 DNA reads as TGTGCCAGCAGCTCGACCGGATATGGCTACACCTTC. Translated: CASSSTGYGYTF.

The V call is TRBV4-1, the J call TRBJ1-2; 10 nucleotides align to TRBD1. V trimming: 2 bases; J trimming: 4 bases; junction bases outside the gene matches: 4. The CDR3 totals 15 residues. Germline values: CDR1 MGHRA, CDR2 YSYEKL. The CDR3 nucleotides are TGCGCCAGCAGCCAACCCGGGACAGGGGTCTATGGCTACACCTTC. It yields the protein CASSQPGTGVYGYTF.

The CDR3 spells CAISGLAGNTIYF. CDR3 DNA: TGTGCCATCAGTGGGTTAGCAGGAAACACCATATATTTT. The gene calls are TRBV10-3 and TRBJ1-3, with D uncertain. The germline gives CDR1 ENHRY, CDR2 SYGVKD. Trimming pared 4 bases from V and 4 bases from J, leaving 8 bases between. The CDR3 has 13 amino acids.